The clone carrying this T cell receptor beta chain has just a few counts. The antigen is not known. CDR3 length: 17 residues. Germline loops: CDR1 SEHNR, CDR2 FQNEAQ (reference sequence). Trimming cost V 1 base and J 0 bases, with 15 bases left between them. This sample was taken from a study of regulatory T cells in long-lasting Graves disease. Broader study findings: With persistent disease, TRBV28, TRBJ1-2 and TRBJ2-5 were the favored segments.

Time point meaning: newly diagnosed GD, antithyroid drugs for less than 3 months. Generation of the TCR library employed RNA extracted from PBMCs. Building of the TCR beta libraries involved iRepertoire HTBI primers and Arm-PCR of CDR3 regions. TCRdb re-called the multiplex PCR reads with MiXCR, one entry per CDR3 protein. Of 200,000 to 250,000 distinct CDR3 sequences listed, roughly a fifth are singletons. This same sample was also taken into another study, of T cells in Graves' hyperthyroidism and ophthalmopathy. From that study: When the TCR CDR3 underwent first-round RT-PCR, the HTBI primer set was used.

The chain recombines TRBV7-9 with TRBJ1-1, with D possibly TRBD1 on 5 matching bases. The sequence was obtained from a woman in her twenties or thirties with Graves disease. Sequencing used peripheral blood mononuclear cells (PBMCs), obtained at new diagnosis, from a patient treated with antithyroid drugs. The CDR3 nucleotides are TGTGCCAGCAGCTTAGACCGCTCCTGGGGGTTGAACACTGAAGCTTTCTTT. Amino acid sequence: CASSLDRSWGLNTEAFF.